Listed below are T cell receptor beta chains from one sample, sequenced in a study of cytomegalovirus exposure and HLA in healthy donors. Produced via immunoSEQ multiplex PCR; TCRdb's table is partial and in-frame only. The sample has roughly 120,000 clones. The sequenced sample consisted of PBMCs. The receptor set was obtained from a man between 18 and 35 years old in good health and CMV-seronegative. CDR3s include the opening cysteine and the closing phenylalanine or tryptophan. The D gene is left open where the match is weak.

>TRBV6-5|TRBJ1-6|-
CASRAGESPHLHF
TGTGCCAGCAGGGCCGGGGAGAGCCCTCATCTCCACTTT
>TRBV6-1|TRBJ2-1|-
CASTRLGMNEQFF
TGTGCCAGCACAAGGCTAGGAATGAATGAGCAGTTCTTC
>TRBV10-3|TRBJ1-1|TRBD1
CAISFTGGSNTEAFF
TGTGCCATCAGTTTTACAGGGGGCTCGAACACTGAAGCTTTCTTT
>TRBV4-2|TRBJ1-1|-
CASSHGDHFTEAFF
TGTGCCAGCAGCCACGGAGACCACTTCACTGAAGCTTTCTTT
>TRBV6-5|TRBJ1-2|-
CASSYRGAVGYGYTF
TGTGCCAGCAGTTACCGGGGTGCCGTGGGCTATGGCTACACCTTC
>TRBV12-5|TRBJ1-1|-
CASGPSGLAAFF
TGTGCTAGTGGTCCCTCAGGTTTGGCCGCTTTCTTT
>TRBV9|TRBJ2-2|-
CATAGQSGTGELFF
TGTGCCACCGCGGGACAGAGCGGAACCGGGGAGCTGTTTTTT
>TRBV19|TRBJ1-6|-
CASSPPQGSSYNSPLHF
TGTGCCAGTAGCCCCCCCCAGGGGAGCTCCTATAATTCACCCCTCCACTTT
>TRBV19|TRBJ2-7|-
CASSSDLGRSYEQYF
TGTGCCAGTAGTTCGGACTTAGGACGCTCCTACGAGCAGTACTTC
>TRBV7-9|TRBJ2-5|-
CASSSRWGRGETQYF
TGTGCCAGCAGCTCTAGATGGGGTAGGGGAGAGACCCAGTACTTC
>TRBV28|TRBJ2-3|TRBD1
CASSLLGTGPSTDTQYF
TGTGCCAGCAGTTTGCTCGGGACAGGGCCTAGCACAGATACGCAGTATTTT
>TRBV6-1|TRBJ1-2|TRBD1
CASTIFWGDSNGYTF
TGTGCCAGCACCATATTCTGGGGGGACAGCAATGGCTACACCTTC
>TRBV5-1|TRBJ1-1|TRBD1
CASSLDRVAEAFF
TGCGCCAGCAGCTTAGACAGGGTGGCTGAAGCTTTCTTT
>TRBV9|TRBJ2-5|-
CASSVADYKETQYF
TGTGCCAGCAGCGTAGCGGACTATAAAGAGACCCAGTACTTC
>TRBV6-5|TRBJ2-2|TRBD2
CASSLDWGGGELFF
TGTGCCAGCAGCCTGGACTGGGGAGGGGGGGAGCTGTTTTTT
>TRBV4-2|TRBJ1-3|-
CASSPEAAFSGNTIYF
TGTGCCAGCAGCCCCGAAGCGGCGTTCTCTGGAAACACCATATATTTT
>TRBV11-2|TRBJ1-5|-
CASSLEGGALKPQHF
TGTGCCAGCAGCTTAGAGGGGGGGGCCCTGAAGCCCCAGCATTTT